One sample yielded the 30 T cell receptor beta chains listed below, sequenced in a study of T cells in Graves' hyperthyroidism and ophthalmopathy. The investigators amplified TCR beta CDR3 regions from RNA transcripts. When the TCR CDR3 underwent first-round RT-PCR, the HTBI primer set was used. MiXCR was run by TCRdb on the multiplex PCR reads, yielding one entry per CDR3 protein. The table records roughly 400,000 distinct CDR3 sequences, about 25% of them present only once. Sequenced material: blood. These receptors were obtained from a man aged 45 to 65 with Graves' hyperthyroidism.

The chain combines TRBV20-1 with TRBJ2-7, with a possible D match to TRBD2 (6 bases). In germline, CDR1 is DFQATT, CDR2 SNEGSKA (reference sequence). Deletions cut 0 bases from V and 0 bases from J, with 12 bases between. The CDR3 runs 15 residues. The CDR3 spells CSARDRAGPSYEQYF. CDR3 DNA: TGCAGTGCTAGAGATCGGGCGGGGCCCTCCTACGAGCAGTACTTC.

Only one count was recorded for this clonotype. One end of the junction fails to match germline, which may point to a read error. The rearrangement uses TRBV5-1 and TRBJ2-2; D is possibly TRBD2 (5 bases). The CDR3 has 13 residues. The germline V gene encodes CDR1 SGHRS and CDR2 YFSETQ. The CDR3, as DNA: TGTGCCAGCAGCCCTGCGATGACCGGGGAGCTGCTTTTT. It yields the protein CASSPAMTGELLF. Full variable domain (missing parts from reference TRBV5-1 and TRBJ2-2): KAGVTQTPRYLIKTRGQQVTLSCSPISGHRSVSWYQQTPGQGLQFLFEYFSETQRNKGNFPGRFSGRQFSNSRSEMNVSTLELGDSALYLCASSPAMTGELLFGEGSRLTVL.

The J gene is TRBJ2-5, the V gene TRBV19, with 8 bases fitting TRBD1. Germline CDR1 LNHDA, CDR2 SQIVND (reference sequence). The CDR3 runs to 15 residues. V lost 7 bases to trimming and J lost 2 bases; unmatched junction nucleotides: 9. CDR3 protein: CASTQGDRLQETQYF. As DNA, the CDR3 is TGTGCCAGTACCCAAGGGGACAGGCTACAAGAGACCCAGTACTTC.

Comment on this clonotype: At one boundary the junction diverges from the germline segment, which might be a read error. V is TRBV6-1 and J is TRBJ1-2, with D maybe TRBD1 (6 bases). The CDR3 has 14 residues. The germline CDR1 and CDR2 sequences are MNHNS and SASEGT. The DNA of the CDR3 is TGTGCCAGCGGTGAAGCGGGGGCGGCCTATGGCTACACCTTC. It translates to CASGEAGAAYGYTF.

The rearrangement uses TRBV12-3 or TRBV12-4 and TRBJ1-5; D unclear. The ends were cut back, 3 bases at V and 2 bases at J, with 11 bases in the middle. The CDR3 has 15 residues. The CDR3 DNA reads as TGTGCCAGCAGTTTCTCGGACGGTCGCAATCAGCCCCAGCATTTT. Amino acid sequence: CASSFSDGRNQPQHF.

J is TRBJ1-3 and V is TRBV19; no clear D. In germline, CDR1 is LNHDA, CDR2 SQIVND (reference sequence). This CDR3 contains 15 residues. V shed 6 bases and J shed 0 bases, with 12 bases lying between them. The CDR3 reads CASSLQIVSGNTIYF. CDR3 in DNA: TGTGCCAGTAGCCTACAGATAGTCTCTGGAAACACCATATATTTT.

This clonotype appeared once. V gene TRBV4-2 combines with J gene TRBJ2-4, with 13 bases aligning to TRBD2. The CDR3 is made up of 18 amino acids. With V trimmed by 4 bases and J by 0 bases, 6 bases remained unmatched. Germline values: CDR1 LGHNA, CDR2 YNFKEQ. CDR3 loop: CASSPGLAGTLAKNIQYF. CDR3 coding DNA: TGTGCCAGCAGCCCGGGACTAGCGGGGACTCTAGCCAAAAACATTCAGTACTTC.

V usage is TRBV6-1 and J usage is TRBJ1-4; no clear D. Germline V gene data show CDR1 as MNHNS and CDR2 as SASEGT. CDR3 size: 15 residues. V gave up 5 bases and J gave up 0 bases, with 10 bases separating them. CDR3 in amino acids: CASSTHGATNEKLFF. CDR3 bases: TGTGCCAGCAGTACCCATGGTGCAACTAATGAAAAACTGTTTTTT.

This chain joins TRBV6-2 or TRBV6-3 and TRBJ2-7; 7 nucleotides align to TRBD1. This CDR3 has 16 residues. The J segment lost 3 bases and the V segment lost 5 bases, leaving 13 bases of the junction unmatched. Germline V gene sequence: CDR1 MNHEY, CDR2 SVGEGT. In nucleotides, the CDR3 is TGTGCCAGCAGTCCCGCTGTAGGACAGGCCTTCTACGAGCAGTACTTC. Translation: CASSPAVGQAFYEQYF.

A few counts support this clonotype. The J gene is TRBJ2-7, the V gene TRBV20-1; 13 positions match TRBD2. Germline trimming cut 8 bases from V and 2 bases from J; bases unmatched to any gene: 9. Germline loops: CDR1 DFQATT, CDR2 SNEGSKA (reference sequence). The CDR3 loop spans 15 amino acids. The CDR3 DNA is TGCAGTACAAAGCGAGGGACTAGCGGGGCCTACGAGCAGTACTTC. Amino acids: CSTKRGTSGAYEQYF.

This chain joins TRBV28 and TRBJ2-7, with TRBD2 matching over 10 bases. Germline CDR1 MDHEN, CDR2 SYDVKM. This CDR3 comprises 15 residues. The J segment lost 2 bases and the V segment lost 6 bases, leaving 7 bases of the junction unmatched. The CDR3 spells CASSPLAGAAYEQYF. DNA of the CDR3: TGTGCCAGCAGCCCCCTAGCGGGAGCAGCCTACGAGCAGTACTTC.

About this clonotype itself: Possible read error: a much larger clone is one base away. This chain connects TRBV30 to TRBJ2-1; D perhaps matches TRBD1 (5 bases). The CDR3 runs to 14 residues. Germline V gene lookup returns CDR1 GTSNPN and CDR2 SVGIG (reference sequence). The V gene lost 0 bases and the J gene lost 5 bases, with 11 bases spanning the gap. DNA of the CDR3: TGTGCCTGGAGTGTAGACAGAGGTGACAATGAGCAGTTCTTC. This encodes CAWSVDRGDNEQFF.

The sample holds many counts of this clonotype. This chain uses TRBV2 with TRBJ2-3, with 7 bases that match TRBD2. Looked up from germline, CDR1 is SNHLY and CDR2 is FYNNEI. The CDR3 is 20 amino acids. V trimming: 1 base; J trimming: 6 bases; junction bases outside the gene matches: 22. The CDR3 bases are TGTGCCAGCAGTGAAGAGAAGGCCGTTTCAGCGGGAACTTATGTGGATACGCAGTATTTT. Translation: CASSEEKAVSAGTYVDTQYF.

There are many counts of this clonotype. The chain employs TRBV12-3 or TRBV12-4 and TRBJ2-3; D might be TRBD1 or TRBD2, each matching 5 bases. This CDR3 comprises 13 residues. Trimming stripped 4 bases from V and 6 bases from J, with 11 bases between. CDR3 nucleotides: TGTGCCAGCAGTTATACCAGGGAGGATACGCAGTATTTT. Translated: CASSYTREDTQYF.

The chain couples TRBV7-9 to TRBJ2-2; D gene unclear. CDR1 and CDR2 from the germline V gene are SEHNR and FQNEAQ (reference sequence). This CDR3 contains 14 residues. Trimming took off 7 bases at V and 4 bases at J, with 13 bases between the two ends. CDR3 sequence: CASTRESSTGELFF. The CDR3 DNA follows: TGTGCCAGCACGAGAGAGTCCTCCACCGGGGAGCTGTTTTTT.

CDR3 sequence (DNA): TGTGCCAGCAGCCGAAGATTAGCGGGAGCCCCAGATACGCAGTATTTT. It translates to CASSRRLAGAPDTQYF. The chain is built from TRBV6-1 and TRBJ2-3; 9 bases are a match to TRBD2. CDR3 length: 16 residues. The germline gives CDR1 MNHNS, CDR2 SASEGT. J lost 4 bases, V lost 6 bases, and 11 bases had no gene match.

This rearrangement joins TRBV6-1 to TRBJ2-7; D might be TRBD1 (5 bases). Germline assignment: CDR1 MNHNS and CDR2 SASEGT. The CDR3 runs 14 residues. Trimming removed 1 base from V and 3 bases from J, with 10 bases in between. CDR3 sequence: CASSEVGADYEQYF. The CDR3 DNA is TGTGCCAGCAGTGAAGTTGGGGCAGACTACGAGCAGTACTTC.

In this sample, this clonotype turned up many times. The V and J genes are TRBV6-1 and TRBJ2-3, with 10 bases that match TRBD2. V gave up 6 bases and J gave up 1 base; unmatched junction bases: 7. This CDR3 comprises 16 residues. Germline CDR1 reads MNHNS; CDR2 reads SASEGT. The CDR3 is CASRHLAGVGTDTQYF. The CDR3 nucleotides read TGTGCCAGCAGACACCTAGCGGGAGTGGGCACAGATACGCAGTATTTT.

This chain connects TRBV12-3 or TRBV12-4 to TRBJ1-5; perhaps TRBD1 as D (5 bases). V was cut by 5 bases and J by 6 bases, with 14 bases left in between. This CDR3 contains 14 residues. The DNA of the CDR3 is TGTGCCAGCAGTACCGGGGGGGTCGGTCAGCCCCAGCATTTT. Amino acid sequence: CASSTGGVGQPQHF.

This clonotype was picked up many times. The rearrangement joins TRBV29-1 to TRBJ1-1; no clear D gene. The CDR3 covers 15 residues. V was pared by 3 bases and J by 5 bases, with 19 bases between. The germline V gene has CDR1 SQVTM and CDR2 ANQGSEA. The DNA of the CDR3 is TGCAGCGTTGAGGACCGAGAACCTAGAAGGACTGAAGCTTTCTTT. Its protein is CSVEDREPRRTEAFF.

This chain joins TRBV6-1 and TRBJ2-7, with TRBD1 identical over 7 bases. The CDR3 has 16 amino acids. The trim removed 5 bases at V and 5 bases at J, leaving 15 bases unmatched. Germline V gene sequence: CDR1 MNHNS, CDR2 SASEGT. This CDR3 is CASSTRRTGDVDEQYF. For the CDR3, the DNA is TGTGCCAGCAGTACCCGGAGGACAGGTGATGTGGACGAGCAGTACTTC.

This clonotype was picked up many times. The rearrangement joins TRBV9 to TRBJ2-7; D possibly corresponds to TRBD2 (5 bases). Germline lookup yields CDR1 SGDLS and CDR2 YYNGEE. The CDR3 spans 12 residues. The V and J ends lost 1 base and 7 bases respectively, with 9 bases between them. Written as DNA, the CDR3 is TGTGCCAGCAGCGTACCGGGCGGGGAGCAGTACTTC. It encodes CASSVPGGEQYF.

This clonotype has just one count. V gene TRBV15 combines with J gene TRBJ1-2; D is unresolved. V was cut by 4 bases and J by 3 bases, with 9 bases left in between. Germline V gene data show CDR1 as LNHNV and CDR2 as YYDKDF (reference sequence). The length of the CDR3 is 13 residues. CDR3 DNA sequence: TGTGCCACCAGCAAGGACCGAGACTATGGCTACACCTTC. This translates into CATSKDRDYGYTF.

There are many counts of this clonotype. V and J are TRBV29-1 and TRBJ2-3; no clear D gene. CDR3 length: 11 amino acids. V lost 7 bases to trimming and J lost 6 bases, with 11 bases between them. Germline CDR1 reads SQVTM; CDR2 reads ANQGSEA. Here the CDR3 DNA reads TGCAGCGGTGGACCGAGCGATACGCAGTATTTT. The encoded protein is CSGGPSDTQYF.

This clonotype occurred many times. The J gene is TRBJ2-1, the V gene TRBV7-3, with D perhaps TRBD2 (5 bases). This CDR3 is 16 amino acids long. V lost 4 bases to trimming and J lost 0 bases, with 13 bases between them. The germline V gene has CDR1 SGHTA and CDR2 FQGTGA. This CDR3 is CASSSPGKSSYNEQFF. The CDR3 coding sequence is TGTGCCAGCAGCTCCCCCGGGAAGAGCTCCTACAATGAGCAGTTCTTC.

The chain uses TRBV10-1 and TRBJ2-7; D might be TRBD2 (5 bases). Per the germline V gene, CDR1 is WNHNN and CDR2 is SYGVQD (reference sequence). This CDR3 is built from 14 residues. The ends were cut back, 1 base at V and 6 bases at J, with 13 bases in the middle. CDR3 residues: CASSEWRTSGEQYF. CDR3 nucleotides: TGCGCCAGCAGTGAGTGGAGGACCTCGGGCGAGCAGTACTTC.

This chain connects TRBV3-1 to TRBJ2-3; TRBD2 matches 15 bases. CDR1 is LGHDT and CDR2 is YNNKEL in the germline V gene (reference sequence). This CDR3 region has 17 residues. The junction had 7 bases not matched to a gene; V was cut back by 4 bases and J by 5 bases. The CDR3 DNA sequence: TGTGCCAGCAGCCCACGGACTAGCGGGAGGGCCAGAGATACGCAGTATTTT. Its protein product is CASSPRTSGRARDTQYF.

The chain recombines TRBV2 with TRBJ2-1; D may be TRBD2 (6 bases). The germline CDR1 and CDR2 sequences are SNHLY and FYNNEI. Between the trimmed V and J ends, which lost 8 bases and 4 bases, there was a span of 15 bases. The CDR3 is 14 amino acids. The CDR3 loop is CASGLSREYNEQFF. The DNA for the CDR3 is TGTGCCAGCGGGCTCTCCCGGGAGTACAATGAGCAGTTCTTC.

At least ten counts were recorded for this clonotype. DNA for the CDR3: TGTGCCAGCAGCTCCACTAGCAAGGGAGAGCAGTTCTTC. Translation: CASSSTSKGEQFF. This sequence joins TRBV11-2 and TRBJ2-1; TRBD2 might be the D (6 bases). This CDR3 is built from 13 residues. V was pared by 4 bases and J by 10 bases, with 14 bases between. The germline V gene has CDR1 SGHAT and CDR2 FQNNGV.

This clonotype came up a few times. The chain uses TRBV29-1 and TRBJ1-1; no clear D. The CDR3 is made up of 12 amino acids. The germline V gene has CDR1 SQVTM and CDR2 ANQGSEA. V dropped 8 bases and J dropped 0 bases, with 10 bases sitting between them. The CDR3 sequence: CSPLRMNTEAFF. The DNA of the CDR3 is TGCAGCCCCCTGCGGATGAACACTGAAGCTTTCTTT.